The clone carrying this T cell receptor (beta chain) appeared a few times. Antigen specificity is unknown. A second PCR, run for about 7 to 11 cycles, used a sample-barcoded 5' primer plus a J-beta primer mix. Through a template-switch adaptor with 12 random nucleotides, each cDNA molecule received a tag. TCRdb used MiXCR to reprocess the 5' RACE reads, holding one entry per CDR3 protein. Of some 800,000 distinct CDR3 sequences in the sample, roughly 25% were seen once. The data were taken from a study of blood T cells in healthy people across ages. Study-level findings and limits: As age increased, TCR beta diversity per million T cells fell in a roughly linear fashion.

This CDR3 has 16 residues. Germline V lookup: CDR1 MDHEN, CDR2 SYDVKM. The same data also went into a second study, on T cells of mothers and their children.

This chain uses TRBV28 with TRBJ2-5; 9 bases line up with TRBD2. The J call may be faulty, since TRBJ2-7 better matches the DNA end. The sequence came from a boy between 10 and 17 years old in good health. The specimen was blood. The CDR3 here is CASSLSGGPNPYEQYF. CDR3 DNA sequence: TGTGCCAGCAGTTTGAGCGGGGGGCCCAACCCCTACGAGCAGTACTTC.